Below, 2 T cell receptor beta chains from the same sample are listed, as sequenced in a study of control samples from healthy donors and cancer patients. The repertoire was sequenced with immunoSEQ multiplex PCR; TCRdb's copy has only in-frame clones and lacks some. The sample contains 50,000 to 75,000 clones, 85% of which appear only once. The sample comprised blood. The receptor source for this set is a middle-aged man in good health.

This clone was detected once. The chain has TRBV7-6 and TRBJ2-3; 12 bases are shared with TRBD2. The CDR3 runs to 16 residues. V was pared by 5 bases and J by 3 bases, with 6 bases of the junction left unmatched. Germline-derived CDR1 and CDR2 are SGHVS and FNYEAQ. CDR3 amino acids: CASSQAGLAGTDTQYF. The CDR3 nucleotides read TGTGCCAGCAGCCAAGCCGGACTAGCGGGGACAGATACGCAGTATTTT.

The V and J genes are TRBV6-5 and TRBJ2-7; 9 bases line up with TRBD2. V was pared by 6 bases and J by 5 bases, with 2 bases of the junction left unmatched. CDR3 length: 12 residues. The germline V gene has CDR1 MNHEY and CDR2 SVGAGI. The CDR3 loop reads CASRRTSDEQYF. CDR3 in DNA: TGTGCCAGCAGGCGGACTAGCGACGAGCAGTACTTC.